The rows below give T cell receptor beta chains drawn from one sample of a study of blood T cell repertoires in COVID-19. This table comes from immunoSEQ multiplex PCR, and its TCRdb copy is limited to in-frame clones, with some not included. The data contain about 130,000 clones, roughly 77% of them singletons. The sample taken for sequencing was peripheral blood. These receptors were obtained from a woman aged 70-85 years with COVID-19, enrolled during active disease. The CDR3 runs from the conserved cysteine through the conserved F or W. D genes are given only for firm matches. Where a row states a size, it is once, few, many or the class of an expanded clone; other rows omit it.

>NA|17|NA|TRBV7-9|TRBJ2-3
CASIPGEAGLSTDTQYF
TGTGCCAGCATCCCGGGAGAGGCGGGACTTAGCACAGATACGCAGTATTTT
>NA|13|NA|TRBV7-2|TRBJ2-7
CASSPRQVWEQYF
TGTGCCAGCAGCCCTCGACAGGTTTGGGAGCAGTACTTC
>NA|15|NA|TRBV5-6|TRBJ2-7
CASSLGGRKGYEQYF
TGTGCCAGCAGCTTGGGAGGGCGGAAAGGCTACGAGCAGTACTTC
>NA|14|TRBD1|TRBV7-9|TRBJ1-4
CASSQDRANEKLFF
TGTGCCAGCAGCCAGGACAGGGCTAATGAAAAACTGTTTTTT
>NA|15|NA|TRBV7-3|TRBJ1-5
CASSLRGISNQPQHF
TGTGCCAGCAGCTTAAGAGGGATTAGCAATCAGCCCCAGCATTTT
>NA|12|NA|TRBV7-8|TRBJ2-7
CASSLSVYEQYF
TGTGCCAGCAGCCTTTCCGTCTACGAGCAGTACTTC
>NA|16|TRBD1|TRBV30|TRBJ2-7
CAWIPAWDRGEREQYF
TGTGCCTGGATTCCAGCCTGGGACAGGGGGGAAAGGGAGCAGTACTTC
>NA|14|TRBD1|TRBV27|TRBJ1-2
CASSSADRGYGYTF
TGTGCCAGCAGTTCAGCGGACAGGGGATATGGCTACACCTTC
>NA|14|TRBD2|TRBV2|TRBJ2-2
CAPREGPGTGELFF
TGTGCCCCCAGGGAGGGGCCGGGCACCGGGGAGCTGTTTTTT
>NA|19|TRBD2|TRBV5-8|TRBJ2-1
CASSLERLAGGSSYNEQFF
TGTGCCAGCAGCTTGGAAAGACTAGCGGGGGGAAGCTCCTACAATGAGCAGTTCTTC
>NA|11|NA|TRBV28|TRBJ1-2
CAIRQLYGYTF
TGTGCCATCAGACAGCTCTATGGCTACACCTTC
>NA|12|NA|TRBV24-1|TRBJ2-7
CATREVRYEQYF
TGTGCCACCAGAGAGGTCCGCTACGAGCAGTACTTC
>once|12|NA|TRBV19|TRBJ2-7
CASSVRGYEQYF
TGTGCCAGTAGTGTCAGGGGCTACGAGCAGTACTTC
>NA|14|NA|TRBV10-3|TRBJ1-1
CAISDPGIGTEAFF
TGTGCCATCAGTGACCCAGGGATTGGAACTGAAGCTTTCTTT
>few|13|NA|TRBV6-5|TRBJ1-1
CASSFSRDTEAFF
TGTGCCAGCAGTTTCTCCAGGGACACTGAAGCTTTCTTT
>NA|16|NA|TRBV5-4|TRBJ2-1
CASSFSVSSAFTEQFF
TGTGCCAGCAGCTTTTCAGTAAGTAGCGCCTTCACTGAGCAGTTCTTC
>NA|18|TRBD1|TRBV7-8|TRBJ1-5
CASSPETGAGYVNQPQHF
TGTGCCAGCAGCCCGGAGACAGGGGCGGGATATGTCAATCAGCCCCAGCATTTT
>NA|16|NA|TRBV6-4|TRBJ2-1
CASSDSATPTYNEQFF
TGTGCCAGCAGTGACTCGGCCACACCGACCTACAATGAGCAGTTCTTC
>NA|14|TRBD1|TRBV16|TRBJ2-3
CASSQRGPTDTQYF
TGTGCCAGCAGCCAAAGGGGGCCTACAGATACGCAGTATTTT
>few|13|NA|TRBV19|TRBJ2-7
CASSISQSYEQYF
TGTGCCAGTAGTATTTCGCAGTCCTACGAGCAGTACTTC
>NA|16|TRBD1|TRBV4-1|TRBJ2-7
CASSQDLGTGYYEQYF
TGCGCCAGCAGCCAAGATCTGGGGACAGGGTACTACGAGCAGTACTTC
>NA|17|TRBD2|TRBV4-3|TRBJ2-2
CASSQAGTSGGTGELFF
TGCGCCAGCAGCCAAGCAGGGACTAGCGGGGGAACCGGGGAGCTGTTTTTT
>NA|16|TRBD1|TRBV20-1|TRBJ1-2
CSAGGQGAGANYGYTF
TGCAGTGCTGGTGGACAGGGGGCCGGCGCTAACTATGGCTACACCTTC
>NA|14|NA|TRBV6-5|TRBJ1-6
CASRKGLIYSPLHF
TGTGCCAGCAGAAAGGGGTTGATCTATTCACCCCTCCACTTT
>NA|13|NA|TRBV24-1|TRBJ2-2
CATSDRGPRELFF
TGTGCCACCAGTGACAGGGGACCCCGGGAGCTGTTTTTT
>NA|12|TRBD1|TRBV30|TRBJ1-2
CALDRTSVGYTF
TGTGCCCTGGACAGGACCAGTGTTGGCTACACCTTC
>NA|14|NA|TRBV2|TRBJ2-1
CASKGAGDRGEQFF
TGTGCCAGCAAAGGGGCAGGAGACCGCGGTGAGCAGTTCTTC
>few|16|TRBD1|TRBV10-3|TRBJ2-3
CAIRFDREGVGDTQYF
TGTGCCATCAGATTCGACAGGGAAGGAGTTGGAGATACGCAGTATTTT
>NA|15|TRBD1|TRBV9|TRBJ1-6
CASSVEGQGNSPLHF
TGTGCCAGCAGCGTAGAAGGACAGGGGAATTCACCCCTCCACTTT
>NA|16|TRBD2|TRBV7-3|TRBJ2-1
CASSFHGSGAYNEQFF
TGTGCCAGCAGCTTCCATGGAAGCGGGGCGTACAATGAGCAGTTCTTC
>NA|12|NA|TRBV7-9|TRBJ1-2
CASSSRRDGYTF
TGTGCCAGCAGCTCTCGACGGGATGGCTACACCTTC
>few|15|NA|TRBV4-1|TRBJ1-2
CASSQDAELDYGYTF
TGCGCCAGCAGCCAAGATGCGGAGTTAGATTATGGCTACACCTTC
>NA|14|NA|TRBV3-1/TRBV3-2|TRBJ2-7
CASSYGQSWAEQYF
TGTGCCAGCAGCTATGGACAGTCCTGGGCCGAGCAGTACTTC
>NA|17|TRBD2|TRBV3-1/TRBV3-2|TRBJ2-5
CASSLPRLSGGGETQYF
TGTGCCAGCAGCCTGCCGCGACTTAGCGGGGGTGGAGAGACCCAGTACTTC